This TCR beta chain came from a study of blood T cell repertoires in COVID-19. Study in general: The United States, Italy and Spain provided the acute and convalescent COVID-19 samples. Sample material is recorded as cDNA or gDNA derived from T cells, B-cell-depleted T cells, or PBMCs.

Trimming shortened V by 3 bases and J by 0 bases, and 15 bases separated the two germline ends. The CDR3 has 15 residues. Germline CDR1 is SQVTM and CDR2 is ANQGSEA. Only in-frame clones appear in the TCRdb table, and some are missing; sequencing was by immunoSEQ multiplex PCR. In the table there are about 76,000 clones, 75% to 90% of which are singletons. The specimen sequenced was peripheral blood. The J gene is TRBJ2-7, the V gene TRBV29-1; perhaps TRBD2 as D (6 bases). This TCR derives from a man aged 50 to 59 with active COVID-19. DNA for the CDR3: TGCAGCGTTGAGAGGCCCGGACTAAGCTCCTACGAGCAGTACTTC. This codes for CSVERPGLSSYEQYF.